The 22 T cell receptor beta chains below were found in one sample sequenced in a study of vaccination effects on CD4 cells after COVID-19. These receptors are not linked to any known antigen. Culture lasted about nine days before CD4+ T cell isolation. Either the BNT162b2 or mRNA-1273 vaccine was given to participants in two doses. Assay: immunoSEQ multiplex PCR; the TCRdb copy retains only in-frame clones and omits some. This sample has some 69,000 clones, with 73% found just once. Sequenced here: CD4+ T cells from PBMCs cultured without peptide, sampled after COVID-19 vaccination. The source of these receptors is a human donor who received a COVID-19 vaccine.

The chain is built from TRBV18 and TRBJ2-1; D remains unclear. The CDR3 is 15 amino acids. CDR1 is KGHSH, CDR2 LQKENI, per germline. The germline V and J ends were trimmed by 3 bases and 4 bases, with 13 bases remaining between them. The CDR3 DNA reads as TGTGCCAGCTCACCGCAGGCGTACAGTTACAATGAGCAGTTCTTC. Its protein is CASSPQAYSYNEQFF.

The chain recombines TRBV6-5 with TRBJ1-3, with unresolved D. This CDR3 is 15 amino acids long. Trimming stripped 2 bases from V and 0 bases from J, with 8 bases between. In germline, CDR1 is MNHEY, CDR2 SVGAGI. CDR3 protein: CASSYGQISGNTIYF. The CDR3 nucleotides read TGTGCCAGCAGTTACGGGCAGATCTCTGGAAACACCATATATTTT.

This sequence joins TRBV2 and TRBJ2-2; tentatively, D is TRBD2 (6 bases). From germline, CDR1 is SNHLY and CDR2 FYNNEI. Trimming stripped 6 bases from V and 4 bases from J, with 15 bases between. The CDR3 totals 15 residues. CDR3 nucleotide sequence: TGTGCCAGCAGCCAATTCGGGGGACGCACCGGGGAGCTGTTTTTT. Protein product: CASSQFGGRTGELFF.

The chain employs TRBV6-1 and TRBJ2-2; no reliable D call. Trimming removed 2 bases from V and 5 bases from J, with 15 bases in between. Germline V lookup: CDR1 MNHNS, CDR2 SASEGT. This CDR3 is built from 16 residues. The CDR3 nucleotides read TGTGCCAGCAGTGAAAGCGTCCGGGTCGGAACCGGGGAGCTGTTTTTT. Its protein product is CASSESVRVGTGELFF.

This clone was seen just once. This chain links TRBV10-3 with TRBJ2-7, with a possible D match to TRBD1 (6 bases). This CDR3 has 14 residues. Between the trimmed V and J ends, which lost 4 bases and 6 bases, there was a span of 16 bases. Germline V CDR1 and CDR2: ENHRY, SYGVKD. DNA for the CDR3: TGTGCCATCAGTGGGAACACAGGGCCCGGCGAGCAGTACGTC. This codes for CAISGNTGPGEQYV.

This sequence joins TRBV7-2 and TRBJ1-2; D gene ambiguous. The V gene's germline CDR1 is SGHTA and CDR2 FQGNSA. V was shortened by 5 bases and J by 1 base, with 11 bases between the two germline ends. The CDR3 totals 14 residues. The CDR3 sequence is CASSPATDNYGYTF. For the CDR3, the DNA is TGTGCCAGCAGCCCCGCCACAGATAACTATGGCTACACCTTC.

The chain employs TRBV3-1 (or the pseudogene TRBV3-2) and TRBJ1-1; D not certain. V was clipped by 1 base and J by 4 bases, with 7 bases between them. Looked up from germline, CDR1 is LGHDT and CDR2 is YNNKEL (reference sequence). The CDR3 is made up of 13 amino acids. CDR3 sequence: CASSQALATEAFF. DNA of the CDR3: TGTGCCAGCAGCCAAGCCCTCGCCACTGAAGCTTTCTTT.

This chain links TRBV5-5 with TRBJ1-5; TRBD1 matches at 11 bases. The CDR3 consists of 19 residues. With 4 bases clipped from V and 0 bases from J, the junction kept 12 bases outside the gene matches. CDR1 SGHKS and CDR2 YYEKEE come from the germline V gene (reference sequence). DNA of the CDR3: TGTGCCAGCAGCGCACACCGGGACAGGGGGTTAGATAGCAATCAGCCCCAGCATTTT. Amino acids: CASSAHRDRGLDSNQPQHF.

The rearrangement uses TRBV7-6 and TRBJ2-2; D ambiguous. V lost 2 bases to trimming and J lost 1 base, with 11 bases between them. Germline V gives CDR1 SGHVS, CDR2 FNYEAQ. The CDR3 has 16 amino acids. The CDR3 is CASSLSGRLNTGELFF. For the CDR3, the DNA is TGTGCCAGCAGCTTATCGGGCAGACTGAACACCGGGGAGCTGTTTTTT.

This clone appeared a single time. The V gene is TRBV6-7, the J gene TRBJ1-5, with TRBD1 identical over 10 bases. TRBV6-7 is reported as an ORF; its role is uncertain. The ends lost 2 bases at V and 6 bases at J; junction bases unmatched: 16. The CDR3 has 19 amino acids. The CDR3 spells CASSYAREARTGGFQPQHF. The DNA of the CDR3 is TGTGCCAGCAGTTACGCCAGGGAGGCGCGGACAGGGGGTTTTCAGCCCCAGCATTTT.

By share, this clone ranks as medium-sized. CDR3 coding DNA: TGTGCAAGTCGCTCACAGGACACCGGGGAGCTGTTTTTT. Protein: CASRSQDTGELFF. The rearrangement links TRBV12-2 to TRBJ2-2; the table's D call TRBD1 went unverified against the DNA. TRBV12-2 is a known pseudogene. The CDR3 totals 13 residues.

V usage is TRBV19 and J usage is TRBJ1-1, with D perhaps TRBD1 (6 bases). The ends were cut back, 1 base at V and 8 bases at J, with 17 bases in the middle. In germline, CDR1 is LNHDA, CDR2 SQIVND (reference sequence). This CDR3 has 15 amino acids. The CDR3 spells CASSIGTARGSEAFF. The CDR3 bases are TGTGCCAGTAGTATAGGGACAGCCCGGGGGTCCGAAGCTTTCTTT.

V usage is TRBV7-2 and J usage is TRBJ2-1; no reliable D call. Germline CDR1 and CDR2: SGHTA and FQGNSA. V lost 8 bases, J lost 7 bases, and 15 bases lay in between. The length of the CDR3 is 13 residues. CDR3 region: CASGRVVRNEQFF. The DNA for the CDR3 is TGTGCCAGCGGAAGGGTAGTTAGAAATGAGCAGTTCTTC.

The sample holds a few counts of this clone. The chain uses TRBV7-3 and TRBJ2-3; 12 bases agree with TRBD1. V lost 5 bases, J lost 8 bases, and 14 bases stayed unmatched. CDR3 length: 17 amino acids. The germline gives CDR1 SGHTA, CDR2 FQGTGA. CDR3 nucleotide sequence: TGTGCCAGCAGCGTCTCCGGGACAGGGGGCGGTGGACGTACGCAGTATTTT. This gives the protein CASSVSGTGGGGRTQYF. Full variable domain (remainder filled in from reference TRBV7-3 and TRBJ2-3): GAGVSQTPSNKVTEKGKYVELRCDPISGHTALYWYRQSLGQGPEFLIYFQGTGAADDSGLPNDRFFAVRPEGSVSTLKIQRTERGDSAVYLCASSVSGTGGGGRTQYFGPGTRLTVL.

V is TRBV18 and J is TRBJ1-2, with 9 nucleotides matching TRBD1. This CDR3 region has 14 residues. Unmatched junction bases numbered 8, after V lost 5 bases and J lost 7 bases. Per germline, CDR1 KGHSH and CDR2 LQKENI. The DNA of the CDR3 is TGTGCCAGCTCAGAGGACAGGGGCCTTCGTGGCTACACCTTC. This sequence encodes CASSEDRGLRGYTF. The full variable domain, with the rest looked up from reference TRBV18 and TRBJ1-2, is NAGVMQNPRHLVRRRGQEARLRCSPMKGHSHVYWYRQLPEEGLKFMVYLQKENIIDESGMPKERFSAEFPKEGPSILRIQQVVRGDSAAYFCASSEDRGLRGYTFGSGTRLTVV.

The chain couples TRBV11-2 to TRBJ2-1, with D possibly TRBD2 on 5 matching bases. The CDR3 covers 14 residues. CDR1 is SGHAT and CDR2 is FQNNGV in the germline V gene. V shed 5 bases and J shed 9 bases, with 17 bases lying between them. The CDR3 loop reads CASSRSGSGGEQFF. DNA for the CDR3: TGTGCCAGCAGCCGCTCTGGCAGCGGCGGTGAGCAGTTCTTC.

This rearrangement joins TRBV5-1 to TRBJ2-3; the D gene is possibly TRBD2 (6 bases). V lost 5 bases, J lost 3 bases, and 16 bases lay in between. This CDR3 comprises 15 residues. In germline, CDR1 is SGHRS, CDR2 YFSETQ. CDR3: CASRPTSGATDTQYF. The CDR3 DNA is TGCGCCAGCAGGCCGACTAGTGGGGCAACAGATACGCAGTATTTT.

The chain has TRBV19 and TRBJ1-6; 9 bases fit TRBD1. The CDR3 sequence is 16 residues long. In germline, CDR1 is LNHDA, CDR2 SQIVND (reference sequence). With V trimmed by 5 bases and J by 7 bases, 9 bases remained unmatched. The CDR3 is CASSGPGQGFNSPLHF. CDR3 bases: TGTGCCAGTAGTGGACCGGGACAGGGTTTCAATTCACCCCTCCACTTT.

The J gene is TRBJ1-1, the V gene TRBV24-1, with D perhaps TRBD1 (5 bases). The CDR3 has 15 amino acids. V was cut by 2 bases and J by 0 bases, with 9 bases left in between. The germline gives CDR1 KGHDR, CDR2 SFDVKD. CDR3 loop: CATSDSRGLNTEAFF. The CDR3 region has the DNA TGTGCCACCAGTGATTCCCGGGGGTTGAACACTGAAGCTTTCTTT.

On this clone: This same CDR3 is encoded by further DNA sequences in the sample. The genes are TRBV24-1 and TRBJ2-5; 8 bases match TRBD1. CDR1 KGHDR and CDR2 SFDVKD come from the germline V gene. The V gene end was trimmed by 3 bases and the J gene end by 5 bases; junction bases not matched to a gene: 7. CDR3 length: 15 amino acids. CDR3 sequence: CATSDPQGAGETQYF. The CDR3 nucleotides read TGTGCCACCAGTGATCCCCAGGGGGCAGGGGAGACCCAGTACTTC.

This sequence joins TRBV30 and TRBJ1-6, with unresolved D. The germline V and J ends were trimmed by 0 bases and 13 bases, with 16 bases remaining between them. This CDR3 contains 14 residues. Germline CDR1 is GTSNPN and CDR2 is SVGIG (reference sequence). The DNA for the CDR3 is TGTGCCTGGAGTGTACTTGGCCGTTTGGGGCCCCTCCACTTT. It translates to CAWSVLGRLGPLHF.

The chain combines TRBV11-2 with TRBJ2-1; 8 nucleotides match TRBD1. CDR3 length equals 15 residues. Germline-derived CDR1 and CDR2 are SGHAT and FQNNGV. V lost 1 base to trimming and J lost 7 bases; unmatched junction nucleotides: 6. CDR3 sequence: CASSLGAGGLNEQFF. DNA of the CDR3: TGTGCCAGCAGCTTAGGGGCAGGGGGCTTGAATGAGCAGTTCTTC.